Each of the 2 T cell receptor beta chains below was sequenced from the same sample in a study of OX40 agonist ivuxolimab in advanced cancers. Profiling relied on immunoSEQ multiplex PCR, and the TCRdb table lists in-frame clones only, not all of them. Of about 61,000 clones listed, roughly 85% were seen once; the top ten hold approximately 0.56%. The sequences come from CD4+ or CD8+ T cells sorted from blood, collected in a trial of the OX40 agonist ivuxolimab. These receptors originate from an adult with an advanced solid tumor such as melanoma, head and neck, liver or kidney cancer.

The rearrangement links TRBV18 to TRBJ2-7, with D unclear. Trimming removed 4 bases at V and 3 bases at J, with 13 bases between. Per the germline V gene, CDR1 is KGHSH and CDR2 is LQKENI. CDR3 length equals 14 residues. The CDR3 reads CASSRTNGDYEQYF. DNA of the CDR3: TGTGCCAGCTCACGTACCAATGGGGACTACGAGCAGTACTTC. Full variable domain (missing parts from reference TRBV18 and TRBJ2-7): NAGVMQNPRHLVRRRGQEARLRCSPMKGHSHVYWYRQLPEEGLKFMVYLQKENIIDESGMPKERFSAEFPKEGPSILRIQQVVRGDSAAYFCASSRTNGDYEQYFGPGTRLTVT.

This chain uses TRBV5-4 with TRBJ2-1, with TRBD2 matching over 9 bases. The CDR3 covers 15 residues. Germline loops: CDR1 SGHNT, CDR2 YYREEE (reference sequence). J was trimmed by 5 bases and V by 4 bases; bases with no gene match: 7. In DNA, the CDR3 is TGTGCCAGCAGCGCCCCTAGCGGGGAGAACAATGAGCAGTTCTTC. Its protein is CASSAPSGENNEQFF.